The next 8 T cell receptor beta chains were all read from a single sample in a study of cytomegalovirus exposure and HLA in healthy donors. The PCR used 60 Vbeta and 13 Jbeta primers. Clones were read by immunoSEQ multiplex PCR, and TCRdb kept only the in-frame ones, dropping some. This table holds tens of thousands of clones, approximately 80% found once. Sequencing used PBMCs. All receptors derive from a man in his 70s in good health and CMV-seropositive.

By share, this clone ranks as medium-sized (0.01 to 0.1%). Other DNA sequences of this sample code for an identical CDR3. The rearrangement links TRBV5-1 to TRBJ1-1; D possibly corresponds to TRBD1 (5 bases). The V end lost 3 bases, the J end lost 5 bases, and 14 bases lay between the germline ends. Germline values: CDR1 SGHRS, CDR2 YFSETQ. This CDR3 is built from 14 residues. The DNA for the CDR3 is TGCGCCAGCAGCTCCGGGACCGGGGGTACTGAAGCTTTCTTT. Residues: CASSSGTGGTEAFF.

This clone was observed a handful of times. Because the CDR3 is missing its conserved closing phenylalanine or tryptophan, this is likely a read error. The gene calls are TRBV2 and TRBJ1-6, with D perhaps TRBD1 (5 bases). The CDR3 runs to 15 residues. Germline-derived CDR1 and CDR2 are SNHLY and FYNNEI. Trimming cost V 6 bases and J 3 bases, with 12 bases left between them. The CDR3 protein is CASSSTGDYNSPLHV. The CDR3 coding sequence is TGTGCCAGCAGCTCGACGGGGGACTATAATTCACCCCTCCACGTT.

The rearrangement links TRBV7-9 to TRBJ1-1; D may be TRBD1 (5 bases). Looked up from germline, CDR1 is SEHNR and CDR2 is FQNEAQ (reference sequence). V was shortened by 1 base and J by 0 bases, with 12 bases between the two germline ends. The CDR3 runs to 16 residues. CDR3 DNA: TGTGCCAGCAGCTTAGAGGGACTTGCCATGAACACTGAAGCTTTCTTT. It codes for CASSLEGLAMNTEAFF.

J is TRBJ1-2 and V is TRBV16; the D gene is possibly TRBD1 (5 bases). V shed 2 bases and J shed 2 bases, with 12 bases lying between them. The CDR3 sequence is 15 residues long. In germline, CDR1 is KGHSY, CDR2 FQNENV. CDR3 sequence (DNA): TGTGCCAGCAGCCAAGCACCCGACAGCAACTATGGCTACACCTTC. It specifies CASSQAPDSNYGYTF.

CDR3 protein: CASSVDQGAEKLFF. CDR3 nucleotides: TGTGCCAGCAGCGTAGACCAGGGGGCCGAAAAACTGTTTTTT. The V gene is TRBV9, the J gene TRBJ1-4, with 8 bases fitting TRBD1. This CDR3 is built from 14 residues. Germline trimming cut 0 bases from V and 8 bases from J; bases unmatched to any gene: 3. Germline assignment: CDR1 SGDLS and CDR2 YYNGEE.

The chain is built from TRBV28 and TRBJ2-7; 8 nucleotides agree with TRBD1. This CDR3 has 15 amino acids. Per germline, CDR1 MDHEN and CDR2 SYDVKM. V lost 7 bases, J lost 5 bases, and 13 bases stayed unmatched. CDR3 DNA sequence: TGTGCCAGCACTAGTGGGACAGGACCGGTCGACGAGCAGTACTTC. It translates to CASTSGTGPVDEQYF.

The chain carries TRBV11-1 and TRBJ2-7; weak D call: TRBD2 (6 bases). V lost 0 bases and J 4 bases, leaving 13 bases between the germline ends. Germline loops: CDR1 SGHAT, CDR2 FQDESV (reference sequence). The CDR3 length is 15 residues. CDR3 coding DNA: TGTGCCAGCAGCTTAGCCGGGACTCATTCTTACGAGCAGTACTTC. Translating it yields CASSLAGTHSYEQYF.

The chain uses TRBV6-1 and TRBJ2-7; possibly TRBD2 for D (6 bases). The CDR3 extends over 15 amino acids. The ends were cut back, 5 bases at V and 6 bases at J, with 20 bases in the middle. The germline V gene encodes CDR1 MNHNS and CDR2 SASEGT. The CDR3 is CASSFSDSPRGEQYF. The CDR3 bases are TGTGCCAGCAGTTTTTCAGACAGCCCGCGGGGCGAGCAGTACTTC.